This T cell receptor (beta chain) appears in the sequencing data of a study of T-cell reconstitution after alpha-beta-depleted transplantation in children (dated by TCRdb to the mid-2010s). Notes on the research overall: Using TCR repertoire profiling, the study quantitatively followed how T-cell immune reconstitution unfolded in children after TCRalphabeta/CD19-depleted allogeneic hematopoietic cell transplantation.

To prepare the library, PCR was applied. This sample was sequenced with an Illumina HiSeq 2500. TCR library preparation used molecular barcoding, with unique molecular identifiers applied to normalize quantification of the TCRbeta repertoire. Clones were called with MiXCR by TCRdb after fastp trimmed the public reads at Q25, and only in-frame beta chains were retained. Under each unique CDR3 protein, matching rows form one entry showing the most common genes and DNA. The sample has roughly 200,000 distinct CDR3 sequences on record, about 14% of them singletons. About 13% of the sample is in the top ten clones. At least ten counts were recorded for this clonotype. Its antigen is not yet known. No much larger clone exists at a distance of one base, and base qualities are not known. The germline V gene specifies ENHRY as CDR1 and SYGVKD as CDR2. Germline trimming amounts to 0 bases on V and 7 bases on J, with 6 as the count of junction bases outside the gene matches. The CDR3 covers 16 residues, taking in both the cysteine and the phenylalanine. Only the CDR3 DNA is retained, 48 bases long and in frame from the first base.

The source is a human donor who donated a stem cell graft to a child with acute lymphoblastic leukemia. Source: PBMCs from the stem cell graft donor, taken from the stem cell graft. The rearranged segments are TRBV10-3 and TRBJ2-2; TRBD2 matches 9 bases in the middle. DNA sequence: TGTGCCATCAGTGAGTCGCTAGCGGGAATCGGCGGGGAGCTGTTTTTT. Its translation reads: CAISESLAGIGGELFF.